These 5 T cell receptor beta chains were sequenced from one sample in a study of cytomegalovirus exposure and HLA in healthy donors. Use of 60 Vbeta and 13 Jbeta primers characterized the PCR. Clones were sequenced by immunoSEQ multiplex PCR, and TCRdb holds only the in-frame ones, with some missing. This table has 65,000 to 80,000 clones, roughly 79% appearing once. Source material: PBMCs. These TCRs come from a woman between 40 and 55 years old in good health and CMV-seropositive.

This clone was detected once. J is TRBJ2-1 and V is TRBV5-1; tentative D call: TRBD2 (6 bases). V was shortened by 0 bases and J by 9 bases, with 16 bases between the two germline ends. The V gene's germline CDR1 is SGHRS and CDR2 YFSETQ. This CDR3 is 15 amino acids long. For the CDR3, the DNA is TGCGCCAGCAGCTTGGAAGGGACTGGGTCGCGTGAGCAGTTCTTC. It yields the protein CASSLEGTGSREQFF.

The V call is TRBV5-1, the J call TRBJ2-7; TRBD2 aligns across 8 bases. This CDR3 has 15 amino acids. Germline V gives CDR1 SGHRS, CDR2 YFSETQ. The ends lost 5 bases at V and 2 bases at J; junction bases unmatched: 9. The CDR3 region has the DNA TGCGCCAGCAGTTCGTCCCCGGGACTAGCCTACGAGCAGTACTTC. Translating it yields CASSSSPGLAYEQYF.

The CDR3 sequence: CASSTGTSSPYEQYF. In DNA, the CDR3 is TGCGCCAGCAGCACCGGGACTAGCAGCCCCTACGAGCAGTACTTC. This chain joins TRBV5-1 and TRBJ2-7; 9 bases are shared with TRBD2. Germline V gives CDR1 SGHRS, CDR2 YFSETQ. V dropped 4 bases and J dropped 2; count of bases not matched to a gene: 7. CDR3 length equals 15 residues.

CDR3 amino acids: CASSFLPGQGKGQPQHF. CDR3 sequence (DNA): TGTGCCAGCAGCTTTCTTCCGGGACAGGGAAAGGGGCAGCCCCAGCATTTT. This chain links TRBV5-5 with TRBJ1-5; the match to TRBD1 covers 9 bases. Per germline, CDR1 SGHKS and CDR2 YYEKEE (reference sequence). V lost 2 bases to trimming and J lost 7 bases; unmatched junction nucleotides: 13. The CDR3 covers 17 residues.

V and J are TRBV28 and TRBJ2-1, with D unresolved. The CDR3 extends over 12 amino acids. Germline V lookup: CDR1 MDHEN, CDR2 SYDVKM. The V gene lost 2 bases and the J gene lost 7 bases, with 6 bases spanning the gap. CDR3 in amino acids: CASSLIGNEQFF. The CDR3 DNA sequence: TGTGCCAGCAGTTTAATCGGGAATGAGCAGTTCTTC.